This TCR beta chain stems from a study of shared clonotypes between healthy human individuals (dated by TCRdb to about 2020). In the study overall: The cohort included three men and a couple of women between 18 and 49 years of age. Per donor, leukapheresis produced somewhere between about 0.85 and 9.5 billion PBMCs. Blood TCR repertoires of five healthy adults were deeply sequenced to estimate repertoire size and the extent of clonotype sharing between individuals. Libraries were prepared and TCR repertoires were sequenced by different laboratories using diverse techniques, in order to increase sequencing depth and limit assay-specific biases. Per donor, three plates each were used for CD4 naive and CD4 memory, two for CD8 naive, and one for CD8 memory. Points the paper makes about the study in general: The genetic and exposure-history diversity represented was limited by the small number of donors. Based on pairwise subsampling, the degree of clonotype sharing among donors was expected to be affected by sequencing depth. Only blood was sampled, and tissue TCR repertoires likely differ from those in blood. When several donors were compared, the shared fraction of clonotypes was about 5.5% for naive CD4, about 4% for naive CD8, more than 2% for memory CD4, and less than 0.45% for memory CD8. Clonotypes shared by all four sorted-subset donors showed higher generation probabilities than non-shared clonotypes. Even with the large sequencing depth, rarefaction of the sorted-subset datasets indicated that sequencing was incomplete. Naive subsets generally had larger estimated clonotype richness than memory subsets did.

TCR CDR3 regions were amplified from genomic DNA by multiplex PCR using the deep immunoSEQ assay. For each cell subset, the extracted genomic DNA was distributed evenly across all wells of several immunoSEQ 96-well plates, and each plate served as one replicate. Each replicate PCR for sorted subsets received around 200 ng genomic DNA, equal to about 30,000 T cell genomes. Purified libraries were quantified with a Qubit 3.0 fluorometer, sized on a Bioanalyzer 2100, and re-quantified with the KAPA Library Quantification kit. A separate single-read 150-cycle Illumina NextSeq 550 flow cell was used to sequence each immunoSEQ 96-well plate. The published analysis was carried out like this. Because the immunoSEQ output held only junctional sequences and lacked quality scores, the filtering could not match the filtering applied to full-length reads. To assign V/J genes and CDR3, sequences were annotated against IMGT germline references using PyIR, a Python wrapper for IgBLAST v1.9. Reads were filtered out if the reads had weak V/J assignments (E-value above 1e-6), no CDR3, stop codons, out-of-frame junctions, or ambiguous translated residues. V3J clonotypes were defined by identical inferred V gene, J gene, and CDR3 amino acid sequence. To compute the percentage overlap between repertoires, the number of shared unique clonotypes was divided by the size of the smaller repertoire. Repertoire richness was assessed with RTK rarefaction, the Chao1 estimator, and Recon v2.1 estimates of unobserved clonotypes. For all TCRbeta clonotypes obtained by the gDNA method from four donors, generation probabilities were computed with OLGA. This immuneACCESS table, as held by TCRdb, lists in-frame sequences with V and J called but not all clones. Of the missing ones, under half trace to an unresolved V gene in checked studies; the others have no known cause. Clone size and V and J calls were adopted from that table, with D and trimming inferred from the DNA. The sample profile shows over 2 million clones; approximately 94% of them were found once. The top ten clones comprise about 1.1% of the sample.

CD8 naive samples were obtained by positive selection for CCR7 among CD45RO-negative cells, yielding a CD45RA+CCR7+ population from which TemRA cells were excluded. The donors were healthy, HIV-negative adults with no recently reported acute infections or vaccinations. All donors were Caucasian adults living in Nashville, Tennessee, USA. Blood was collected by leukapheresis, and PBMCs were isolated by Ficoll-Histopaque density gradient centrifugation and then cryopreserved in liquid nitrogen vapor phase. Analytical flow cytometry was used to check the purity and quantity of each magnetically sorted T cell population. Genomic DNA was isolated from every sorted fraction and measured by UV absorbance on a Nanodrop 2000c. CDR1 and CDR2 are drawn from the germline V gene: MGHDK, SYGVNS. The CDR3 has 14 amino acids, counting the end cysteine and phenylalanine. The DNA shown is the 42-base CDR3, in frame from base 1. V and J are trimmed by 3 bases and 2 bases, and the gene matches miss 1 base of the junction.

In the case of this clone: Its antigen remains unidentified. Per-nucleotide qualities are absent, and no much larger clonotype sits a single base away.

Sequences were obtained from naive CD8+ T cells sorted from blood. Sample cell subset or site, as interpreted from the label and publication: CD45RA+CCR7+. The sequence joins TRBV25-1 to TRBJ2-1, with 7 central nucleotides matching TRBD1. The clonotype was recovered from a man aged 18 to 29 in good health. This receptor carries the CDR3 CASSEGQTYNEQFF. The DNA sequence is TGTGCCAGCAGTGAGGGACAGACCTACAATGAGCAGTTCTTC.